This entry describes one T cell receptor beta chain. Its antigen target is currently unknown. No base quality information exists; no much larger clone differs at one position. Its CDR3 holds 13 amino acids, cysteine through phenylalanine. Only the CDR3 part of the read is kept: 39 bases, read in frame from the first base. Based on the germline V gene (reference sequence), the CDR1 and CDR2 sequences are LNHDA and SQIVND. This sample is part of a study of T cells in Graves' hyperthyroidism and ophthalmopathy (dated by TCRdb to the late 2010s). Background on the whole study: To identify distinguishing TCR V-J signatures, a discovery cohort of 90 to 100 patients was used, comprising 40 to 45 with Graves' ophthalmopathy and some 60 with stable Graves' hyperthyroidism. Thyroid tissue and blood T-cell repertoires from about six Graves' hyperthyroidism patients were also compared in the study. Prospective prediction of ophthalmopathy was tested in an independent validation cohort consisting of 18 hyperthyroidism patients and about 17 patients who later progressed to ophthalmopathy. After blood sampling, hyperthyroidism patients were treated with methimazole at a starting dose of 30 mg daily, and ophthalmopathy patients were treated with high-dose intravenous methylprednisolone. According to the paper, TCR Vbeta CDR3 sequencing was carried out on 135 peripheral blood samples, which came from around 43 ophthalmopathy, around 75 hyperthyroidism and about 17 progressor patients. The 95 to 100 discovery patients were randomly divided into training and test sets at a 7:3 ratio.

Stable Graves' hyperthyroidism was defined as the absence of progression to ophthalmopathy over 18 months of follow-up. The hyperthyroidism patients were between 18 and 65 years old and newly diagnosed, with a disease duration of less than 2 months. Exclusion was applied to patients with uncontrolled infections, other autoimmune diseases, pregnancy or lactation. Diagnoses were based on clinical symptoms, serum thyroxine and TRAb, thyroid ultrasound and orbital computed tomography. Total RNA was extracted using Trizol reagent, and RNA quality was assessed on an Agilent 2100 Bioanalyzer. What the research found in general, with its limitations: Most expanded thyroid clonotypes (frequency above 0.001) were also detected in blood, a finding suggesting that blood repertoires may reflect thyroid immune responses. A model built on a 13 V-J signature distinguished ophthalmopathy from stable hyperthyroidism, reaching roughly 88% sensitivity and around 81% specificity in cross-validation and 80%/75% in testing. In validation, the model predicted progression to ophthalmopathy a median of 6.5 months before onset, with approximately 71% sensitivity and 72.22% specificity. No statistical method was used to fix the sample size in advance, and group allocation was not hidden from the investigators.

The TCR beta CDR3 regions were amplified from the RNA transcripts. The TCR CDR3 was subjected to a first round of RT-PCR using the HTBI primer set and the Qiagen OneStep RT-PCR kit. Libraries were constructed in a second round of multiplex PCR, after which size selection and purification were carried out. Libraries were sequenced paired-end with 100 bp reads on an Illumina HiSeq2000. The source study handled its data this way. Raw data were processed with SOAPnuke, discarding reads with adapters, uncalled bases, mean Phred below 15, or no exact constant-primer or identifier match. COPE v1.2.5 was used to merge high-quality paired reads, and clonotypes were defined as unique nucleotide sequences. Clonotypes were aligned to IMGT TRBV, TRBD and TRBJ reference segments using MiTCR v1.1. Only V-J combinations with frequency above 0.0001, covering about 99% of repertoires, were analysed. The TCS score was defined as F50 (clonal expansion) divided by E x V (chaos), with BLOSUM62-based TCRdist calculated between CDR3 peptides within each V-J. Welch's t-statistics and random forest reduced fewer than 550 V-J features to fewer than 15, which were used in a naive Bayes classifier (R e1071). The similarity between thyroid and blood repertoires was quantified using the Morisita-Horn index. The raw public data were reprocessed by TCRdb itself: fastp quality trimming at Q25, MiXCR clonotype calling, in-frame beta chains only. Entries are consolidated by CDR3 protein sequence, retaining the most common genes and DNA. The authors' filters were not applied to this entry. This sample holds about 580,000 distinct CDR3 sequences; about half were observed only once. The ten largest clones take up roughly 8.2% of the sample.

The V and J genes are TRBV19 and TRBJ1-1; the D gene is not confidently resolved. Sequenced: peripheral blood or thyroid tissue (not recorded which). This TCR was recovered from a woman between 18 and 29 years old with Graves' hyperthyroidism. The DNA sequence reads TGTGCTAGAGTCTCATCTGAGGCCACTGAAGCTTTCTTT. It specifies CARVSSEATEAFF.